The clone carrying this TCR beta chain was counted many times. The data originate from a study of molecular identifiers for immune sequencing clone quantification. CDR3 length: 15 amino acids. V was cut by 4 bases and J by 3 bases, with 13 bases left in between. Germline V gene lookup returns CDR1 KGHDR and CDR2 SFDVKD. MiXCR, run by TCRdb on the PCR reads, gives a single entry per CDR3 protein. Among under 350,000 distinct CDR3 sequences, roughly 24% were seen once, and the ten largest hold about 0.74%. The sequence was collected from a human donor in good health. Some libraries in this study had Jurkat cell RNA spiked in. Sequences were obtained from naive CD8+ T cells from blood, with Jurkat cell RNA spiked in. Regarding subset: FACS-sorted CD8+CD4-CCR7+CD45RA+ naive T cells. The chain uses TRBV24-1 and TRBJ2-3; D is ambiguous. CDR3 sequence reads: CATSESFGETDTQYF. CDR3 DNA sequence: TGTGCCACCAGTGAATCGTTTGGGGAAACAGATACGCAGTATTTT.